These 27 T cell receptor beta chains were all obtained from the same sample, sequenced in a study of CDR3 diversity in severe acne. TCRdb reanalysed the PCR reads using MiXCR and keeps one entry per CDR3 protein. The data show under 95,000 distinct CDR3 sequences, with 45% to 50% seen just once and around 9.1% held by the top ten. The sequencing input was blood. The source of these receptors is a male donor in good health, serving as a control.

This clonotype was observed once. At one end the junction does not follow the germline gene, possibly because of a read error. CDR3 sequence reads: CASSPPGRDSLLHF. The CDR3 bases are TGTGCCAGCAGCCCCCCGGGCAGGGACTCACTCCTCCACTTT. This sequence joins TRBV7-9 and TRBJ1-6; the D gene is possibly TRBD1 (5 bases). The CDR3 is 14 amino acids. CDR1 SEHNR and CDR2 FQNEAQ come from the germline V gene (reference sequence).

The chain is built from TRBV11-2 and TRBJ1-6, with D possibly TRBD1 on 6 matching bases. The V and J ends lost 4 bases and 10 bases respectively, with 23 bases between them. The CDR3 totals 17 residues. Germline V gene data show CDR1 as SGHAT and CDR2 as FQNNGV. CDR3 DNA sequence: TGTGCCAGCAGCTCGAAATGGACAGAAGGGGTCAAATCACCCCTCCACTTT. Translation gives CASSSKWTEGVKSPLHF.

This clonotype was counted a single time. The chain recombines TRBV2 with TRBJ1-1; D remains ambiguous. The CDR3 sequence is 13 residues long. With 6 bases removed from V and 6 bases from J, the gap between germline ends came to 14 bases. Germline V lookup: CDR1 SNHLY, CDR2 FYNNEI. The CDR3 region is CASRGEVISEAFF. The CDR3 coding sequence is TGTGCCAGCAGAGGAGAAGTGATCTCTGAAGCTTTCTTT.

This clonotype turned up a few times. The chain recombines TRBV19 with TRBJ1-1; D ambiguous. The CDR3 contains 13 residues. V lost 5 bases and J 1 base, leaving 8 bases between the germline ends. Germline V lookup: CDR1 LNHDA, CDR2 SQIVND (reference sequence). The CDR3 here is CASSRQGNTEAFF. CDR3 DNA sequence: TGTGCCAGTAGTCGACAAGGGAACACTGAAGCTTTCTTT.

CDR3 residues: CASSPGQENTEAFF. The CDR3 DNA follows: TGTGCCAGCAGCCCCGGACAGGAGAACACTGAAGCTTTCTTT. This rearrangement joins TRBV7-9 to TRBJ1-1; 7 bases agree with TRBD1. Germline CDR1 reads SEHNR; CDR2 reads FQNEAQ (reference sequence). The J segment lost 1 base and the V segment lost 5 bases, leaving 4 bases of the junction unmatched. The CDR3 runs to 14 residues.

In its sample, this clonotype was seen many times. The chain joins TRBV19 to TRBJ2-1; D is tentatively TRBD1 or TRBD2 (5 bases each). The CDR3 extends over 12 amino acids. Germline CDR1 reads LNHDA; CDR2 reads SQIVND (reference sequence). Trimming stripped 0 bases from V and 10 bases from J, with 7 bases between. CDR3 region: CASSIDGDEQFF. The DNA of the CDR3 is TGTGCCAGTAGTATAGATGGGGACGAGCAGTTCTTC. The full variable domain, in which reference TRBV19 and TRBJ2-1 provide the parts outside the CDR3, is DGGITQSPKYLFRKEGQNVTLSCEQNLNHDAMYWYRQDPGQGLRLIYYSQIVNDFQKGDIAEGYSVSREKKESFPLTVTSAQKNPTAFYLCASSIDGDEQFFGPGTRLTVL.

Remarks on this clonotype: A read error is likely, as this CDR3 ends without the conserved phenylalanine or tryptophan. It is unclear where the CDR3 begins or ends on the DNA, so no DNA is shown, and the CDR3 is as TCRdb lists it. The V gene is TRBV12-3 or TRBV12-4, the J gene TRBJ1-6. The CDR3 is made up of 9 amino acids, end residues included. The CDR3 spells CASSLRTSR.

The chain couples TRBV7-2 to TRBJ1-2, with TRBD1 matching over 7 bases. After removal of 3 bases from V and 8 bases from J, the junction contained 15 bases not matched to a gene. The CDR3 length is 16 residues. CDR1 SGHTA and CDR2 FQGNSA come from the germline V gene. The CDR3 loop reads CASSFTPGTARGGYTF. In DNA, the CDR3 is TGTGCCAGCAGCTTCACCCCGGGGACAGCACGCGGGGGCTACACCTTC.

In this sample, this clonotype turned up many times. CDR3 in amino acids: CASSYAPSAAGEPGNTIYF. The CDR3 DNA follows: TGTGCCAGCAGTTATGCGCCATCCGCGGCAGGGGAACCGGGAAACACCATATATTTT. V and J are TRBV6-5 and TRBJ1-3; D is perhaps TRBD1 (6 bases). V dropped 3 bases and J dropped 4 bases, with 25 bases sitting between them. Germline-derived CDR1 and CDR2 are MNHEY and SVGAGI. The CDR3 extends over 19 amino acids.

CDR3 protein: CSARQQGKPQHF. The CDR3 region has the DNA TGCAGTGCTAGACAACAGGGGAAGCCCCAGCATTTT. The chain is built from TRBV20-1 and TRBJ1-5; 7 positions match TRBD1. This CDR3 has 12 residues. J was trimmed by 8 bases and V by 2 bases; bases with no gene match: 3. Germline V gene sequence: CDR1 DFQATT, CDR2 SNEGSKA (reference sequence).

This clonotype was seen once. V is TRBV7-8 and J is TRBJ1-2; D is perhaps TRBD1 (5 bases). V was trimmed by 2 bases and J by 2 bases, leaving 9 bases between them. Germline CDR1 SGHVS, CDR2 FQNEAQ. CDR3 size: 14 residues. In DNA form, the CDR3 reads TGTGCCAGCAGCTTAATTGGGGGGAACTATGGCTACACCTTC. Translation: CASSLIGGNYGYTF.

This clonotype was counted many times. The genes are TRBV18 and TRBJ1-2; 8 bases align to TRBD1. The CDR3 length is 16 residues. The germline CDR1 and CDR2 sequences are KGHSH and LQKENI. With V trimmed by 3 bases and J by 6 bases, 12 bases remained unmatched. CDR3 sequence (DNA): TGTGCCAGCTCACCGGGTACTGATCAGGGGGCTGATGGCTACACCTTC. Its protein is CASSPGTDQGADGYTF.

This clonotype came up a few times. The chain uses TRBV5-1 and TRBJ1-2, with D unresolved. The CDR3 consists of 12 residues. V lost 4 bases and J 4 bases, leaving 8 bases between the germline ends. Germline CDR1 and CDR2: SGHRS and YFSETQ. The CDR3 DNA follows: TGCGCCAGCAGCAGCGGTGGCTATGGCTACACCTTC. Its translation: CASSSGGYGYTF.

As regards this clonotype: Germline and junction disagree at one end, which may indicate a read error. The J gene is TRBJ1-1, the V gene TRBV5-1, with D possibly being TRBD1 (5 bases). The CDR3 loop spans 15 amino acids. CDR1 is SGHRS and CDR2 is YFSETQ in the germline V gene. CDR3 residues: CASRWTGRKNTEAFF. The CDR3 bases are TGTGCCAGCAGGTGGACGGGACGGAAGAACACTGAAGCTTTCTTT.

This clonotype showed up just a few times. J is TRBJ1-5 and V is TRBV7-8; D is possibly TRBD1 (5 bases). CDR1 is SGHVS and CDR2 is FQNEAQ in the germline V gene. The CDR3 consists of 17 residues. Trimming left V 3 bases short and J 2 bases short, with 17 bases between. DNA of the CDR3: TGTGCCAGCAGCTTGGCGGGGACCGGGATGGGCAATCAGCCCCAGCATTTT. This encodes CASSLAGTGMGNQPQHF.

This chain joins TRBV6-5 and TRBJ2-7; TRBD1 matches 7 bases. Per germline, CDR1 MNHEY and CDR2 SVGAGI. The junction had 13 bases not matched to a gene; V was cut back by 4 bases and J by 1 base. This CDR3 region has 17 residues. CDR3 bases: TGTGCCAGCAGTTCACTCGGGACAGACCTTTATTCCTACGAGCAGTACTTC. Translating it yields CASSSLGTDLYSYEQYF.

This clonotype has only a few counts. At one boundary the junction diverges from the germline segment, which might be a read error. The J gene is TRBJ2-2, the V gene TRBV7-7, with 9 bases aligning to TRBD1. This CDR3 is built from 14 residues. Germline CDR1 is SSHAT and CDR2 is FNYEAQ (reference sequence). The CDR3 sequence is CASSLTGGTGELFF. CDR3 in DNA: TGTGCTAGCAGCTTGACAGGGGGCACCGGGGAGCTGTTTTTT.

Comments on this clonotype: The junction does not match germline at one end; this may be a read error. The chain has TRBV30 and TRBJ2-2, with 8 bases matching TRBD2. CDR1 and CDR2 (germline): GTSNPN, SVGIG (reference sequence). The CDR3 extends over 13 amino acids. The CDR3 sequence: CAWKRTSPGELSF. The CDR3 region has the DNA TGTGCCTGGAAAAGGACTAGCCCCGGGGAGCTGTCTTTT. The entire variable domain, with the rest obtained from reference TRBV30 and TRBJ2-2, is as follows: SQTIHQWPATLVQPVGSPLSLECTVEGTSNPNLYWYRQAAGRGLQLLFYSVGIGQISSEVPQNLSASRPQDRQFILSSKKLLLSDSGFYLCAWKRTSPGELSFGEGSRLTVL.

Worth noting for this clonotype: This CDR3 is missing its conserved last phenylalanine or tryptophan, likely due to a read error. It is unclear where the CDR3 begins or ends on the DNA, so no DNA is shown, and the CDR3 is as TCRdb lists it. V is TRBV20-1 and J is TRBJ2-1; the DNA was not compared with TRBD1, the D call given in the table. CDR1 is DFQATT, CDR2 SNEGSKA, per germline (reference sequence). The CDR3 totals 17 residues, both ends included. CDR3 region: CSARAAGVDISGYTFGS.

This clonotype was seen more than once but under ten times. This rearrangement joins TRBV25-1 to TRBJ2-7; 8 bases are a match to TRBD1. The CDR3 has 16 residues. CDR1 is MGHDK and CDR2 is SYGVNS in the germline V gene. V dropped 8 bases and J dropped 4; count of bases not matched to a gene: 16. CDR3 DNA sequence: TGTGCCAGCTCCAACGACAGGGGTCACTTTGGGTACGAGCAGTACTTC. Amino acids: CASSNDRGHFGYEQYF.

V and J are TRBV20-1 and TRBJ2-5; D is unclear. Trimming removed 3 bases at V and 5 bases at J, with 16 bases between. There are 14 residues in the CDR3. Germline lookup yields CDR1 DFQATT and CDR2 SNEGSKA (reference sequence). The CDR3 loop reads CSASQAQARETQYF. CDR3 DNA sequence: TGCAGTGCTAGTCAGGCGCAGGCAAGGGAGACCCAGTACTTC.

In this sample, this clonotype is medium-sized. The chain is built from TRBV24-1 and TRBJ2-7; D tentatively fits TRBD1 or TRBD2 (5 bases each). Trimming took off 2 bases at V and 7 bases at J, with 20 bases between the two ends. The CDR3 contains 16 residues. Germline values: CDR1 KGHDR, CDR2 SFDVKD. This CDR3 is CATSDSIRVPGGEQYF. In nucleotides, the CDR3 is TGTGCCACCAGTGATTCTATCAGGGTCCCAGGAGGTGAGCAGTACTTC.

By share, this clonotype ranks as medium-sized. The J gene is TRBJ2-1, the V gene TRBV20-1; 9 bases agree with TRBD2. Germline values: CDR1 DFQATT, CDR2 SNEGSKA (reference sequence). The trim removed 1 base at V and 8 bases at J, leaving 9 bases unmatched. This CDR3 has 15 residues. CDR3 in DNA: TGCAGTGCTAGAGGTGGGACTAGCTTGGACGATGAGCAGTTCTTC. Its protein product is CSARGGTSLDDEQFF.

In the case of this clonotype: A junction end diverges from the germline sequence, so it may reflect a read error. The V call is TRBV24-1, the J call TRBJ2-3; weak D call: TRBD1 (5 bases). This CDR3 region has 14 residues. Germline V gene data show CDR1 as KGHDR and CDR2 as SFDVKD. CDR3 loop: CASSYGRATDTQYF. In DNA, the CDR3 is TGTGCCAGCAGTTACGGCAGGGCCACAGATACGCAGTATTTT.

The CDR3 sequence is CASSQPKRGRGPEQYF. CDR3 coding DNA: TGTGCCAGCAGTCAACCCAAGAGGGGCAGGGGGCCCGAGCAGTACTTC. The chain carries TRBV28 and TRBJ2-7; the match to TRBD1 covers 8 bases. Germline V gives CDR1 MDHEN, CDR2 SYDVKM. V lost 5 bases and J lost 6; bases outside the gene matches: 15. CDR3 length: 16 residues.

This clonotype has ten or more counts. This rearrangement joins TRBV12-3 or TRBV12-4 to TRBJ1-6; weak D call: TRBD1 (5 bases). Trimming shortened V by 2 bases and J by 0 bases, and 14 bases separated the two germline ends. CDR3 size: 18 residues. The CDR3: CASSLRGGESSYNSPLHF. The CDR3 coding sequence is TGTGCCAGCAGTTTACGGGGGGGGGAGAGCTCCTATAATTCACCCCTCCACTTT.

This clonotype occurred many times. V usage is TRBV15 and J usage is TRBJ2-5; D remains unclear. The CDR3 is 16 residues long. Deletions cut 3 bases from V and 4 bases from J, with 18 bases between. Germline-derived CDR1 and CDR2 are LNHNV and YYDKDF (reference sequence). The CDR3, as DNA: TGTGCCACCAGCAGTGGACGGCTAGGCAATGGAGAGACCCAGTACTTC. Translation gives CATSSGRLGNGETQYF.